Listed below are T cell receptor beta chains from one sample, sequenced in a study of CD8+ T cells in alopecia areata. Clones were read by immunoSEQ multiplex PCR, and TCRdb kept only the in-frame ones, dropping some. This table has roughly 200,000 clones, approximately 62% appearing once. The specimen was CD4+ T cells sorted from blood, collected at week 0. The receptor set was obtained from a human donor with alopecia areata. Both conserved end residues are part of each CDR3. Fields, in order: V gene, J gene, CDR3 protein.

>TRBV9|TRBJ2-7
CASSVEAESSYEQYF
>TRBV7-2|TRBJ2-1
CASSLQGNEQFF
>TRBV29-1|TRBJ2-3
CSVDKLGHQDTQYF
>TRBV19|TRBJ2-3
CASSISIGLTQYF
>TRBV6-5|TRBJ2-7
CASSVSSSHYEQYF
>TRBV29-1|TRBJ2-7
CSVEVLQGGEQYF
>TRBV5-1|TRBJ2-7
CASSYESYEQYF
>TRBV12-5|TRBJ1-5
CARDDSNQPQHF
>TRBV27|TRBJ2-7
CASRAAGGQGIYEQYF
>TRBV25-1|TRBJ1-1
CASSVGGEAFF
>TRBV6-5|TRBJ2-1
CASSLTSGGHNEQFF
>TRBV27|TRBJ2-6
CASSLPGGSSGANVLTF
>TRBV10-3|TRBJ2-3
CAISDRSGTITDTQYF
>TRBV2|TRBJ1-6
CASSIGDYNSPLHF